The clone carrying this TCR beta chain was counted a single time. The data derive from a study of blood T cell repertoires in COVID-19. The wider study: Sites across the United States, Italy and Spain contributed samples from acute and convalescent COVID-19. From T cells, B-cell-depleted T cells, or PBMCs came the material, which was cDNA or gDNA.

Sequencing used immunoSEQ multiplex PCR; TCRdb keeps in-frame clones, though not all of them. Of around 220,000 clones detected, 70% to 85% appear once; the ten largest clones hold roughly 4%. Germline V lookup: CDR1 SGHNT, CDR2 YENEEA. The CDR3 extends over 17 amino acids. V trimming: 5 bases; J trimming: 3 bases; junction bases outside the gene matches: 6. Sequencing was performed on peripheral blood. This receptor was taken from a middle-aged woman with active or convalescent COVID-19. The chain links TRBV11-3 to TRBJ2-6, with 11 bases identical to TRBD1. The CDR3 is CASSPGQGGFGANVLTF. The CDR3 DNA is TGTGCCAGCAGCCCGGGACAGGGGGGTTTTGGGGCCAACGTCCTGACTTTC.